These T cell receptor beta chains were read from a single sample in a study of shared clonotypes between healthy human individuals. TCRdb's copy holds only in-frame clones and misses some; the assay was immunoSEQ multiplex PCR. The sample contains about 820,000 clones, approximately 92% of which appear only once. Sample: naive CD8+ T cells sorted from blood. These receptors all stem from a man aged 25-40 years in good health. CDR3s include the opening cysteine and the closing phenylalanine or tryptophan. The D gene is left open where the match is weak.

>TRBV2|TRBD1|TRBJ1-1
CASKPLTADRTEAFF
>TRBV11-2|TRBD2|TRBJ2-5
CASSLVWGTSAQETQYF
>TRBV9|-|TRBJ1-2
CASSVRQEPNYGYTF
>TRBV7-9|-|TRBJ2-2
CASRKPDGANTGELFF
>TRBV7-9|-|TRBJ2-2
CASSSGQTNTGELFF
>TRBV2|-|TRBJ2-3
CASSEGSLLYTDTQYF
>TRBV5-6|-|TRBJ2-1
CASSLGTYNEQFF
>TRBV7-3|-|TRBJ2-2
CASSLSGAGELFF
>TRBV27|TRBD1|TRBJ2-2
CASSLWQGVDGELFF
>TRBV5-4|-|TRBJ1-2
CASSLGVGGVDGYTF
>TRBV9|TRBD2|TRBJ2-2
CASSHRTSRGTGELFF
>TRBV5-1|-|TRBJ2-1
CASSWTDSSYNEQFF
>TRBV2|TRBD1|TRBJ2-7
CASWGTGSYEQYF
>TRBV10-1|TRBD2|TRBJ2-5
CASSDRGDPEGTQYF
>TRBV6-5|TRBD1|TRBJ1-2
CASSYSGQNYGYTF
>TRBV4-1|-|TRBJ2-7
CASSPQRDPYEQYF
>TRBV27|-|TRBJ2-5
CASSSSTGKAQYF
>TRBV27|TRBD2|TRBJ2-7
CASSLGRAYEQYF
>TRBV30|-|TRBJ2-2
CAWSPNTGELFF
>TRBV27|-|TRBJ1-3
CASKEVSGNTIYF
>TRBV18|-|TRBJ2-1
CASSNDQGSEQFF
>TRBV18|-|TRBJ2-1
CASSPQEGSNEQFF
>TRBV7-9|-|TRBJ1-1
CASSLEEAKAFF
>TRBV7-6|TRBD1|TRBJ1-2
CASSLAGTGGAYYGYTF
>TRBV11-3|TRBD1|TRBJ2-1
CASSLGRQGSYNEQFF
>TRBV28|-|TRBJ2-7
CASSPFETGYEQYF
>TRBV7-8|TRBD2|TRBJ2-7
CASSSHSGSREQYF
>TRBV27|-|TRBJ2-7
CASSISWIDEQYF
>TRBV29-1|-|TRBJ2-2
CSVRLSDAGELFF
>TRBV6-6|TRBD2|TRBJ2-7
CASRPGTSDYEQYF
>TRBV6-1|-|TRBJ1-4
CASKDGATQEKLFF
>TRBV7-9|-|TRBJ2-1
CANEGGRNEQFF
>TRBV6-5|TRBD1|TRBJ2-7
CASSPGTGLDYEQYF
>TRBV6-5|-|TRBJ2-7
CASSSDKTYEQYF
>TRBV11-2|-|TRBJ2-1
CASSLFLSSYNEQFF
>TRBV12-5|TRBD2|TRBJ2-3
CASGLGLAGTDTQYF
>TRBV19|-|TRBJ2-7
CASSYRTSYEQYF
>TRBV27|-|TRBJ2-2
CASSFATGTDGELFF
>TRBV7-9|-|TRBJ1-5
CASSFFYQPQHF
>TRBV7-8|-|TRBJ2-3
CASSLGTGVSTDTQYF
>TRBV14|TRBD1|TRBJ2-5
CASSLGQGAETQYF